Listed here are 12 T cell receptor beta chains from one sample, sequenced in a study of T-cell memory formation after mild COVID-19. TCRdb itself ran the 5' RACE reads through MiXCR, one entry per CDR3 protein. The table lists 430,000 or so distinct CDR3 sequences, around a quarter of them singletons. The sample was PBMCs or a T cell subset sorted from them (not recorded which). These TCRs come from an adult woman who had mild COVID-19 (a few samples of this study predate the infection). Cell type and time point are not known.

This rearrangement joins TRBV3-1 to TRBJ1-5; D unresolved. The CDR3 loop spans 14 amino acids. The V gene lost 1 base and the J gene lost 3 bases, with 7 bases spanning the gap. CDR1 LGHDT and CDR2 YNNKEL come from the germline V gene (reference sequence). The CDR3 bases are TGTGCCAGCAGCCAAGGCCCTACCAATCAGCCCCAGCATTTT. Translated: CASSQGPTNQPQHF.

The chain joins TRBV15 to TRBJ2-2, with 8 positions matching TRBD1. Unmatched junction bases numbered 9, after V lost 4 bases and J lost 5 bases. Germline lookup yields CDR1 LNHNV and CDR2 YYDKDF (reference sequence). The length of the CDR3 is 16 residues. CDR3 amino acids: CATSNSRTGRTGELFF. Written as DNA, the CDR3 is TGTGCCACCAGCAACAGTAGGACAGGGAGGACCGGGGAGCTGTTTTTT.

The chain joins TRBV29-1 to TRBJ1-1, with D unclear. The CDR3 contains 13 residues. Deletions cut 3 bases from V and 2 bases from J, with 10 bases between. The V gene's germline CDR1 is SQVTM and CDR2 ANQGSEA. The CDR3: CSVERPLNTEAFF. Written as DNA, the CDR3 is TGCAGCGTTGAGCGGCCCCTTAACACTGAAGCTTTCTTT.

The CDR3: CASSVQGAGYEQYF. In DNA form, the CDR3 reads TGTGCCAGCAGTGTGCAGGGGGCAGGGTACGAGCAGTACTTC. The rearrangement joins TRBV2 to TRBJ2-7; the match to TRBD1 covers 8 bases. The CDR3 has 14 residues. CDR1 is SNHLY and CDR2 is FYNNEI in the germline V gene. V lost 4 bases to trimming and J lost 4 bases; unmatched junction nucleotides: 6.

The chain combines TRBV20-1 with TRBJ1-6; D may be TRBD1 (6 bases). Germline V gives CDR1 DFQATT, CDR2 SNEGSKA (reference sequence). V lost 3 bases and J 10 bases, leaving 13 bases between the germline ends. This CDR3 spans 13 amino acids. CDR3 nucleotide sequence: TGCAGTGCTAGGGAAACAGGGTTATCACCCCTCCACTTT. It translates to CSARETGLSPLHF.

The sample holds a few counts of this clonotype. The chain employs TRBV7-6 and TRBJ2-7; D not resolved. V was pared by 1 base and J by 3 bases, with 7 bases between. CDR1 and CDR2 (germline): SGHVS, FNYEAQ. This CDR3 has 13 residues. CDR3 loop: CASSLEADYEQYF. The CDR3 DNA sequence: TGTGCCAGCAGCTTAGAGGCAGACTACGAGCAGTACTTC.

This clonotype was observed a handful of times. This chain links TRBV7-8 with TRBJ2-7, with D possibly matching TRBD2 (5 bases). This CDR3 contains 17 residues. The V end lost 3 bases, the J end lost 7 bases, and 25 bases lay between the germline ends. Looked up from germline, CDR1 is SGHVS and CDR2 is FQNEAQ. The DNA for the CDR3 is TGTGCCAGCAGCTTGGAGGCGGTTCGGGCTCTCACAGATGAGCAGTACTTC. Its translation: CASSLEAVRALTDEQYF. Using reference TRBV7-8 and TRBJ2-7 for the parts outside the CDR3, the full variable domain is GAGVSQSPRYKVAKRGQDVALRCDPISGHVSLFWYQQALGQGPEFLTYFQNEAQLDKSGLPSDRFFAERPEGSVSTLKIQRTQQEDSAVYLCASSLEAVRALTDEQYFGPGTRLTVT.

This clonotype was recorded a few times. The gene calls are TRBV5-1 and TRBJ1-3; D unclear. The CDR3 loop spans 14 amino acids. Germline loops: CDR1 SGHRS, CDR2 YFSETQ. V shed 1 base and J shed 0 bases, with 5 bases lying between them. The CDR3 nucleotides are TGCGCCAGCAGCTTGAGTGACTCTGGAAACACCATATATTTT. It is translated as CASSLSDSGNTIYF.

This clonotype was seen a few times. This chain links TRBV14 with TRBJ2-1; D is unresolved. CDR3 length: 12 amino acids. V was pared by 2 bases and J by 4 bases, with 3 bases between. The germline gives CDR1 SGHDN, CDR2 FVKESK. CDR3 amino acids: CASSQYYNEQFF. CDR3 nucleotide sequence: TGTGCCAGCAGCCAATATTACAATGAGCAGTTCTTC.

This clonotype has more than one count but fewer than ten. This chain connects TRBV30 to TRBJ2-5; 7 nucleotides align to TRBD2. The CDR3 contains 13 residues. V lost 1 base to trimming and J lost 4 bases; unmatched junction nucleotides: 3. Germline CDR1 GTSNPN, CDR2 SVGIG (reference sequence). CDR3 DNA sequence: TGTGCCTGGAGTGACGGGGGGAGAGAGACCCAGTACTTC. It specifies CAWSDGGRETQYF.

This clonotype was found a few times. The V gene is TRBV5-1, the J gene TRBJ1-3; 7 bases are a match to TRBD1. V lost 2 bases to trimming and J lost 4 bases; unmatched junction nucleotides: 3. The germline gives CDR1 SGHRS, CDR2 YFSETQ. CDR3 size: 14 residues. The CDR3 loop is CASSFQGDGNTIYF. In DNA, the CDR3 is TGCGCCAGCAGCTTCCAGGGGGACGGAAACACCATATATTTT.

The chain links TRBV12-3 or TRBV12-4 to TRBJ1-2, with a possible D match to TRBD1 (5 bases). CDR3 size: 15 residues. With 1 base removed from V and 6 bases from J, the gap between germline ends came to 15 bases. CDR3 sequence reads: CASSLVLSQGDGYTF. CDR3 coding DNA: TGTGCCAGCAGTTTAGTATTGAGTCAGGGTGATGGCTACACCTTC.